The rows below give T cell receptor beta chains drawn from one sample of a study of CD8 T cells in ankylosing spondylitis. Each CDR3 protein is one row after TCRdb ran MiXCR on the 5' RACE reads. This table has about 330,000 distinct CDR3 sequences, 6.5% to 10% appearing once. The sample taken for sequencing was blood, either unsorted or a sorted T cell fraction (not recorded which). Receptors originate from a male donor with ankylosing spondylitis. The CDR3 runs from the conserved cysteine through the conserved F or W. A D gene is named only where the DNA matches it firmly. A clone size is listed for some rows: how often the clone was seen (once, few, many), or a class if it is expanded.

.,TRBV12-3/TRBV12-4,TRBJ2-7,TRBD2,CASSAAGAEQYF,TGTGCCAGCAGCGCAGCGGGGGCCGAGCAGTACTTC
many,TRBV2,TRBJ1-3,.,CASSNLKGVVNTIYF,TGTGCCAGCAGTAACCTCAAGGGCGTCGTGAACACCATATATTTT
few,TRBV9,TRBJ2-1,TRBD2,CASSVDTSGIPNEQFF,TGTGCCAGCAGCGTAGATACTAGCGGGATCCCCAATGAGCAGTTCTTC
few,TRBV6-1,TRBJ2-1,TRBD1,CASRRQGPDEQFF,TGTGCCAGCAGACGACAGGGTCCAGATGAGCAGTTCTTC
.,TRBV7-6,TRBJ2-7,TRBD1,CASSLGDRGPYEQYF,TGTGCCAGCAGCCTTGGGGACAGGGGGCCCTACGAGCAGTACTTC
many,TRBV7-9,TRBJ2-2,.,CASSSRAANTGELFF,TGTGCCAGCAGCTCCAGGGCAGCGAACACCGGGGAGCTGTTTTTT
many,TRBV5-1,TRBJ2-1,.,CASSLAVGSSYNEQFF,TGCGCCAGCAGCTTGGCGGTGGGAAGCTCCTACAATGAGCAGTTCTTC
few,TRBV3-1,TRBJ2-1,TRBD2,CASSYEPAGDNEQFF,TGTGCCAGCAGCTACGAGCCAGCGGGAGACAATGAGCAGTTCTTC
.,TRBV11-2,TRBJ1-5,TRBD1,CASSYTGGGQPQHF,TGTGCCAGCAGCTATACAGGGGGTGGTCAGCCCCAGCATTTT
few,TRBV7-2,TRBJ2-7,TRBD1,CASSLGQTLWEQYF,TGTGCCAGCAGCTTGGGACAGACCCTTTGGGAGCAGTACTTC
.,TRBV27,TRBJ1-2,TRBD1,CASSSNRGLGIYGYTF,TGTGCCAGCAGTTCCAACAGGGGGCTAGGTATCTATGGCTACACCTTC
many,TRBV5-5,TRBJ1-5,.,CASSLVALGTQPQHF,TGTGCCAGCAGCTTGGTTGCTCTGGGAACTCAGCCCCAGCATTTT
.,TRBV12-3/TRBV12-4,TRBJ2-1,.,CASSLRAPNYNEQFF,TGTGCCAGCAGCCTCCGGGCCCCCAACTACAATGAGCAGTTCTTC
many,TRBV12-3/TRBV12-4,TRBJ1-1,.,CASSLVKSEAFF,TGTGCCAGCAGTTTGGTAAAGTCTGAAGCTTTCTTT
.,TRBV29-1,TRBJ2-7,TRBD1,CSVDGQGFYEQYF,TGCAGCGTTGATGGACAGGGCTTCTACGAGCAGTACTTC
few,TRBV11-2,TRBJ2-7,.,CASSLGRVASYEQYF,TGTGCCAGCAGCTTGGGGCGCGTAGCCTCCTACGAGCAGTACTTC
many,TRBV6-6,TRBJ1-2,TRBD1,CASKGQGDYGYTF,TGTGCCAGCAAAGGACAGGGGGACTATGGCTACACCTTC
many,TRBV6-2/TRBV6-3,TRBJ1-1,.,CASSYGRADQITEAFF,TGTGCCAGCAGTTACGGGAGGGCAGACCAGATCACTGAAGCTTTCTTT
few,TRBV4-3,TRBJ2-1,TRBD2,CASSHAATSGSRDEQFF,TGCGCCAGCAGCCACGCAGCGACTAGCGGGAGTCGGGATGAGCAGTTCTTC
.,TRBV12-3/TRBV12-4,TRBJ1-2,.,CASSLVAGKGYTF,TGTGCCAGCAGTTTAGTCGCTGGGAAGGGTTACACCTTC
.,TRBV28,TRBJ2-7,TRBD1,CASSPPDRVNSYEQYF,TGTGCCAGCAGTCCACCGGACAGGGTCAATTCCTACGAGCAGTACTTC
few,TRBV5-1,TRBJ1-5,.,CASSSGSNQPQHF,TGCGCCAGCAGTTCGGGAAGCAATCAGCCCCAGCATTTT
few,TRBV12-3/TRBV12-4,TRBJ2-7,.,CASSFPGREQYF,TGTGCCAGCAGTTTTCCGGGTCGCGAGCAGTACTTC
few,TRBV28,TRBJ1-5,.,CASSSVEQPQHF,TGTGCCAGCAGTTCGGTGGAACAGCCCCAGCATTTT
few,TRBV6-4,TRBJ2-7,.,CASSRDGGYEQYF,TGTGCCAGCAGCCGGGACGGTGGGTACGAGCAGTACTTC